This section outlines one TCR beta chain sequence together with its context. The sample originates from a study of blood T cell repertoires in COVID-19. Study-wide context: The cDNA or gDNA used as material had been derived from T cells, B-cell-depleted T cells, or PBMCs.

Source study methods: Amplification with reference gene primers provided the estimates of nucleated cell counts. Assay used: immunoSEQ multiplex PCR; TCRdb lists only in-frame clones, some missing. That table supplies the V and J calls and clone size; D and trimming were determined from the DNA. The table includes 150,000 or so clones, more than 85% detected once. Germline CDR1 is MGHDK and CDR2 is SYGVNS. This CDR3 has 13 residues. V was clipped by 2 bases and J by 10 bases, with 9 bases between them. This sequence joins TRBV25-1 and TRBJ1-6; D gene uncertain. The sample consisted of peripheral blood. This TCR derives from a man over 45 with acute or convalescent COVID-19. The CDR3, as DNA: TGTGCCAGCAGTGAAGCGGAAGGCTCACCCCTCCACTTT. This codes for CASSEAEGSPLHF.